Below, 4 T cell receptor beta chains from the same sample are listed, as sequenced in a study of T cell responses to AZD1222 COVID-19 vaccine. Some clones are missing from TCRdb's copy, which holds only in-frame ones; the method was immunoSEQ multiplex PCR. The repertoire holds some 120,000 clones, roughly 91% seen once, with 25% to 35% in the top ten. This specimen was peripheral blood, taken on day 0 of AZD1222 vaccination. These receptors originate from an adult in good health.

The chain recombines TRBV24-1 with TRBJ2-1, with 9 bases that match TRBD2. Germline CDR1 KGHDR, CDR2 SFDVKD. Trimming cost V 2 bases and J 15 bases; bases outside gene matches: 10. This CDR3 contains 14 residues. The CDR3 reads CATSDSKSSGGPFF. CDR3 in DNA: TGTGCCACCAGTGATTCAAAGAGTAGCGGGGGCCCGTTCTTC.

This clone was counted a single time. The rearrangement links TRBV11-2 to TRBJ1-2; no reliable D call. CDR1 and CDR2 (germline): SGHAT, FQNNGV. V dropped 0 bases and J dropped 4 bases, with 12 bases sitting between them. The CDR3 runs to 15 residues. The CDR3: CASSLDGAAVYGYTF. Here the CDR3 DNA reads TGTGCCAGCAGCTTAGATGGAGCGGCAGTCTATGGCTACACCTTC.

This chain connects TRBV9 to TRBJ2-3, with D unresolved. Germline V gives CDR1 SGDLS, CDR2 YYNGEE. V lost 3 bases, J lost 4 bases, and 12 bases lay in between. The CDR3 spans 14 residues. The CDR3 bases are TGTGCCAGCAGCGGGGCGGCGGTGGCAGATACGCAGTATTTT. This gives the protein CASSGAAVADTQYF.

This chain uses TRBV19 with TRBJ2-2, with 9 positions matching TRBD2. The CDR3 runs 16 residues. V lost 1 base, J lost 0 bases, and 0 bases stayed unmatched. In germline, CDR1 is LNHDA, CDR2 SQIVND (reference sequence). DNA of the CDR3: TGTGCCAGTAGTATAGCTAGCGGGGCGAACACCGGGGAGCTGTTTTTT. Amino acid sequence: CASSIASGANTGELFF.